This TCR beta chain originates from a study of T cell responses to AZD1222 COVID-19 vaccine. As for this clone: The antigen remains unidentified.

The CDR3 has 14 amino acids. Trimming removed 8 bases at V and 2 bases at J, with 15 bases between. Germline values: CDR1 ENHRY, CDR2 SYGVKD. Study conclusions and caveats: The CD4 TCRs associated with vaccination extended across spike and predominated at 160-218 and 743-854. Baseline seropositivity occurred in only a handful of AZD1222 recipients. Spike-specific TCR breadth and depth went up after people got two AZD1222 doses. White British donors predominated, females outnumbered males, and clonal diversity was possibly underestimated.

TCRdb's copy holds only in-frame clones and misses some; the assay was immunoSEQ multiplex PCR. The sample consists of approximately 28,000 clones, 70% to 90% of them appearing once. The V and J genes are TRBV10-3 and TRBJ1-1; D unresolved. The source of this sequence is an adult who received the AZD1222 COVID-19 vaccine. This material consisted of peripheral blood, taken 28 days after the second AZD1222 dose. CDR3 coding DNA: TGTGCCATCGGGCCCATGGCGTCAAACACTGAAGCTTTCTTT. It codes for CAIGPMASNTEAFF.